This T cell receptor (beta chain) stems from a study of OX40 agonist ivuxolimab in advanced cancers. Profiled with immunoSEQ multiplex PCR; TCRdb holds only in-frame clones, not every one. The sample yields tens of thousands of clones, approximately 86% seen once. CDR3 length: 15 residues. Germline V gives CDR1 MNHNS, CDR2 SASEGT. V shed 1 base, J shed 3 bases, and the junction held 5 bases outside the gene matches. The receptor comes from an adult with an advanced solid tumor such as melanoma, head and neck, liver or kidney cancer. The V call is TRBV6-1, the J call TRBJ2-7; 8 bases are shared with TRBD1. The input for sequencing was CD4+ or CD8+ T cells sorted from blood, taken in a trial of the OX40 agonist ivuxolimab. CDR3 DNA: TGTGCCAGCAGTGAAGGCCAGGGGGCGTTCTACGAGCAGTACTTC. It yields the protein CASSEGQGAFYEQYF.